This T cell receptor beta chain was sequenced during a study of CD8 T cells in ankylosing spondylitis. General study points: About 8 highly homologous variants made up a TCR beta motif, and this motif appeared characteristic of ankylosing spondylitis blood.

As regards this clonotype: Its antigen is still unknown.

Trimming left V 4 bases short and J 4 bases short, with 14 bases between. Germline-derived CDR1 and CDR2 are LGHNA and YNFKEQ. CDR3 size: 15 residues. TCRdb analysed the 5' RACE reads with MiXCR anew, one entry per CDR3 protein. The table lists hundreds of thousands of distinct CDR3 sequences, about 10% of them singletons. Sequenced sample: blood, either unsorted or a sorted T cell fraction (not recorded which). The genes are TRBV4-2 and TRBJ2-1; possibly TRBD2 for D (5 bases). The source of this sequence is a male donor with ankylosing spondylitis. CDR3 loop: CASSPLFREYNEQFF. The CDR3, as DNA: TGTGCCAGCAGCCCCCTTTTCCGGGAATACAATGAGCAGTTCTTC.